This entry lists 14 T cell receptor beta chains sequenced from one sample in a study of T cell responses to AZD1222 COVID-19 vaccine. Sequenced by immunoSEQ multiplex PCR; TCRdb stores in-frame clones only, minus some. The sample holds 160,000 or so clones; about 91% are singletons and the top ten take less than 4.5%. This sample comprised peripheral blood, obtained on day 0 of MenACWY control vaccination. The receptors here all came from an adult in good health.

J is TRBJ1-2 and V is TRBV11-3; D is perhaps TRBD1 (5 bases). This CDR3 is built from 16 residues. The germline V and J ends were trimmed by 4 bases and 0 bases, with 15 bases remaining between them. Germline values: CDR1 SGHNT, CDR2 YENEEA. Here the CDR3 DNA reads TGTGCCAGCAGCTCTTACGGGACGGATTCTAACTATGGCTACACCTTC. It codes for CASSSYGTDSNYGYTF. Supplemented by reference TRBV11-3 and TRBJ1-2, the full variable domain reads EAGVVQSPRYKIIEKKQPVAFWCNPISGHNTLYWYLQNLGQGPELLIRYENEEAVDDSQLPKDRFSAERLKGVDSTLKIQPAELGDSAVYLCASSSYGTDSNYGYTFGSGTRLTVV.

The chain carries TRBV19 and TRBJ2-3; tentative D call: TRBD2 (6 bases). Germline V gene lookup returns CDR1 LNHDA and CDR2 SQIVND (reference sequence). There are 15 residues in the CDR3. The V end lost 5 bases, the J end lost 3 bases, and 15 bases lay between the germline ends. The CDR3 region is CASSPLPGDTDTQYF. The CDR3, as DNA: TGTGCCAGTAGTCCTCTTCCGGGAGATACAGATACGCAGTATTTT.

V gene TRBV19 combines with J gene TRBJ2-7, with 11 bases identical to TRBD2. Germline CDR1 LNHDA, CDR2 SQIVND (reference sequence). This CDR3 is 15 amino acids long. Trimming removed 3 bases from V and 5 bases from J; junction bases left unmatched: 6. CDR3 residues: CASSIQLAGAHEQYF. The CDR3 coding sequence is TGTGCCAGTAGTATCCAACTAGCGGGAGCCCACGAGCAGTACTTC. Full variable domain (outside the CDR3, taken from reference TRBV19 and TRBJ2-7): DGGITQSPKYLFRKEGQNVTLSCEQNLNHDAMYWYRQDPGQGLRLIYYSQIVNDFQKGDIAEGYSVSREKKESFPLTVTSAQKNPTAFYLCASSIQLAGAHEQYFGPGTRLTVT.

The gene calls are TRBV12-3 or TRBV12-4 and TRBJ1-1, with D hard to call. This CDR3 has 13 amino acids. Trimming shortened V by 6 bases and J by 1 base, and 9 bases separated the two germline ends. In DNA form, the CDR3 reads TGTGCCAGCAGACAACGAAAGAACACTGAAGCTTTCTTT. Amino acids: CASRQRKNTEAFF.

V is TRBV5-6 and J is TRBJ2-7; D is possibly TRBD2 (5 bases). The CDR3 consists of 14 residues. Trimming removed 4 bases at V and 3 bases at J, with 14 bases between. Germline CDR1 reads SGHDT; CDR2 reads YYEEEE. CDR3 protein: CASSLWPGNYEQYF. DNA of the CDR3: TGTGCCAGCAGCCTGTGGCCGGGGAACTACGAGCAGTACTTC.

The V and J genes are TRBV19 and TRBJ2-5; 8 nucleotides align to TRBD2. With V trimmed by 3 bases and J by 1 base, 7 bases remained unmatched. Germline CDR1 and CDR2: LNHDA and SQIVND (reference sequence). This CDR3 is built from 16 residues. The CDR3 nucleotides are TGTGCCAGTAGTATGGTCGGGGGGGCTCTCCAAGAGACCCAGTACTTC. Translating it yields CASSMVGGALQETQYF.

This chain connects TRBV19 to TRBJ2-2; 11 bases are shared with TRBD1. The CDR3 loop spans 16 amino acids. Germline V CDR1 and CDR2: LNHDA, SQIVND (reference sequence). The V and J ends lost 5 bases and 4 bases, in that order; junction bases with no gene match: 6. The CDR3 DNA reads TGTGCCAGTAGTGGAGGACAGGGGGCGTTCACCGGGGAGCTGTTTTTT. It yields the protein CASSGGQGAFTGELFF.

This chain links TRBV7-2 with TRBJ1-4; 8 positions match TRBD1. V gave up 1 base and J gave up 5 bases; unmatched junction bases: 6. Germline V gene data show CDR1 as SGHTA and CDR2 as FQGNSA. The CDR3 spans 16 residues. CDR3: CASSLGYRGGNEKLFF. As DNA, the CDR3 is TGTGCCAGCAGCTTAGGGTACAGGGGGGGCAATGAAAAACTGTTTTTT.

V and J are TRBV7-9 and TRBJ1-4; D is possibly TRBD1 (5 bases). Germline V gene data show CDR1 as SEHNR and CDR2 as FQNEAQ (reference sequence). Trimming shortened V by 0 bases and J by 10 bases, and 9 bases separated the two germline ends. This CDR3 contains 13 residues. CDR3 DNA sequence: TGTGCCAGCAGCTTAGCGGGGGAGGGAAAACTGTTTTTT. It encodes CASSLAGEGKLFF.

The V call is TRBV28, the J call TRBJ2-2; D is undetermined. The V end lost 4 bases, the J end lost 8 bases, and 2 bases lay between the germline ends. The CDR3 is 10 amino acids. Germline CDR1 is MDHEN and CDR2 is SYDVKM. CDR3 coding DNA: TGTGCCAGCAGTTCTGGGGAGCTGTTTTTT. This sequence encodes CASSSGELFF.

In regard to this clone: Other DNA sequences in this specimen translate into the identical CDR3. V is TRBV9 and J is TRBJ1-5; perhaps TRBD1 as D (5 bases). Per germline, CDR1 SGDLS and CDR2 YYNGEE. The V end was cut by 4 bases, the J end by 0 bases, with 8 bases between. CDR3 length: 14 residues. Written as DNA, the CDR3 is TGTGCCAGCAGCCCAGGGAATAGCAATCAGCCCCAGCATTTT. Encoded protein: CASSPGNSNQPQHF.

The chain links TRBV7-8 to TRBJ2-3, with TRBD2 matching over 7 bases. The CDR3 totals 18 residues. Germline V lookup: CDR1 SGHVS, CDR2 FQNEAQ. Trimming took 7 bases from V and 0 from J; bases not matched to a gene: 16. CDR3 region: CASIKGQWVAGSTDTQYF. CDR3 nucleotides: TGTGCCAGCATCAAAGGGCAATGGGTAGCGGGTAGCACAGATACGCAGTATTTT.

V gene TRBV10-1 combines with J gene TRBJ2-3; 7 nucleotides align to TRBD2. The CDR3 length is 12 residues. Germline V gene data show CDR1 as WNHNN and CDR2 as SYGVQD (reference sequence). The V segment lost 6 bases and the J segment 7 bases; nucleotides outside the gene matches: 4. CDR3 amino acids: CASSSGGNTQYF. The CDR3 DNA reads TGCGCCAGCAGCTCGGGGGGAAATACGCAGTATTTT.

V is TRBV27 and J is TRBJ1-2; 7 bases match TRBD1. The CDR3 consists of 13 residues. The V segment lost 8 bases and the J segment 4 bases; nucleotides outside the gene matches: 7. CDR1 MNHEY and CDR2 SMNVEV come from the germline V gene (reference sequence). CDR3 in amino acids: CASRRDSSYGYTF. The CDR3 coding sequence is TGTGCCAGCCGCCGGGACAGCTCCTATGGCTACACCTTC.